One T cell receptor (beta chain) is described in this entry. From germline, CDR1 is SGHTA and CDR2 FQGNSA. The CDR3 is made up of 16 amino acids. The V segment lost 2 bases and the J segment 4 bases; nucleotides outside the gene matches: 2. This entry is derived from a study of blood T cell repertoires in COVID-19. Study-wide context: Italy, Spain and the United States were the sources of the convalescent and acute COVID-19 samples.

Original processing notes: Quantification of nucleated cells was approximated via reference gene primer amplification. Repertoires were generated with immunoSEQ multiplex PCR, while TCRdb's copy carries only in-frame clones and drops some. D and trimming were read from the DNA, whereas the V and J calls and clone size are those reported in that table. The table shows 200,000 to 250,000 clones, with roughly four fifths occurring only once. This receptor was obtained from a woman in her seventies with acute or convalescent COVID-19. The chain uses TRBV7-2 and TRBJ2-3; 14 nucleotides line up with TRBD2. The material sequenced was peripheral blood. The DNA for the CDR3 is TGTGCCAGCAGCTTAACGACTAGCGGGGGGGCAGATACGCAGTATTTT. Translating gives CASSLTTSGGADTQYF. The full variable domain, in which reference TRBV7-2 and TRBJ2-3 provide the parts outside the CDR3, is GAGVSQSPSNKVTEKGKDVELRCDPISGHTALYWYRQSLGQGLEFLIYFQGNSAPDKSGLPSDRFSAERTGGSVSTLTIQRTQQEDSAVYLCASSLTTSGGADTQYFGPGTRLTVL.